This is a list of T cell receptor beta chains from one sample in a study of T cell changes during pregnancy in multiple sclerosis. Using immunoSEQ multiplex PCR, the repertoire was profiled, and TCRdb retains in-frame clones only, with some absent. The sample lists tens of thousands of clones, about 85% seen once, with 0.9% in the top ten. The specimen was CD4+ T cells from peripheral blood mononuclear cells, collected after pregnancy. The receptors derive from a female donor with multiple sclerosis, enrolled in a pregnancy study. CDR3s include the opening cysteine and the closing phenylalanine or tryptophan. The order of the fields is V gene, D gene, clone size, J gene, CDR3 protein, CDR3 DNA. A D gene is named only where the DNA matches it firmly. Rows may omit the clone size; those that give it use once, few, many or a size class.

>TRBV28|-|-|TRBJ1-2
CASSPLGDGTYGYTF
TGTGCCAGCAGTCCCCTAGGGGATGGAACCTATGGCTACACCTTC
>TRBV11-2|TRBD2|-|TRBJ2-2
CASSLELRGGNTGELFF
TGTGCCAGCAGCTTAGAGTTGCGGGGGGGCAACACCGGGGAGCTGTTTTTT
>TRBV5-1|-|-|TRBJ2-7
CASSPLEGGSSYEQYF
TGCGCCAGCAGCCCCTTAGAAGGGGGATCCTCCTACGAGCAGTACTTC
>TRBV7-2|-|-|TRBJ2-5
CASSRGTLETQYF
TGTGCCAGCAGCCGGGGGACTCTAGAGACCCAGTACTTC
>TRBV19|-|-|TRBJ1-5
CASSIVGGAYFQPQHF
TGTGCCAGTAGTATCGTGGGGGGGGCGTATTTTCAGCCCCAGCATTTT
>TRBV5-1|-|-|TRBJ1-6
CASSLAAVDSPLHF
TGCGCCAGCAGCTTGGCTGCGGTGGATTCACCCCTCCACTTT
>TRBV15|-|-|TRBJ1-5
CATAQAGRDQPQHF
TGTGCCACTGCCCAAGCAGGGAGGGACCAGCCCCAGCATTTT
>TRBV7-2|TRBD1|-|TRBJ2-1
CASSLVRMTGRRFF
TGTGCCAGCAGCTTAGTGAGGATGACAGGGCGGCGGTTCTTC
>TRBV12-5|-|few|TRBJ2-2
CASRQADTGELFF
TGTGCTAGTCGACAGGCCGACACCGGGGAGCTGTTTTTT
>TRBV2|TRBD2|-|TRBJ2-5
CASSEGGRPQETQYF
TGTGCCAGCAGTGAGGGGGGGAGGCCCCAAGAGACCCAGTACTTC
>TRBV11-1|-|-|TRBJ2-1
CASSLPGVNEQFF
TGTGCCAGCAGCCTCCCGGGAGTGAATGAGCAGTTCTTC
>TRBV30|-|-|TRBJ1-5
CAWNAWPNQPQHF
TGTGCCTGGAACGCTTGGCCTAATCAGCCCCAGCATTTT
>TRBV7-6|-|-|TRBJ2-4
CASSPGVGGLGKNIQYF
TGTGCCAGCAGCCCCGGAGTCGGGGGACTCGGCAAAAACATTCAGTACTTC